A single sample is the source of the 21 T cell receptor beta chains below, sequenced in a study of blood T cell repertoires in COVID-19. The method was immunoSEQ multiplex PCR; TCRdb's version includes in-frame clones alone and lacks a portion of them. The sample yields about 200,000 clones, 70% to 90% seen once. Material: peripheral blood. These receptors originate from a man aged 50 to 59 with COVID-19, enrolled during active disease.

The chain has TRBV19 and TRBJ2-3, with 7 bases matching TRBD2. The CDR3 covers 16 residues. The junction had 9 bases not matched to a gene; V was cut back by 4 bases and J by 2 bases. Germline V gene sequence: CDR1 LNHDA, CDR2 SQIVND (reference sequence). The CDR3 region is CASSTILADSTDTQYF. The CDR3 region has the DNA TGTGCCAGTAGTACCATCCTAGCGGACTCCACAGATACGCAGTATTTT.

The genes are TRBV5-8 and TRBJ1-1; 7 positions match TRBD1. Germline lookup yields CDR1 SGHTS and CDR2 YDEGEE. CDR3 length: 13 amino acids. V trimming: 2 bases; J trimming: 3 bases; junction bases outside the gene matches: 1. The CDR3 is CASSFRGYTEAFF. CDR3 nucleotides: TGTGCCAGCAGCTTCAGGGGGTACACTGAAGCTTTCTTT.

The chain links TRBV6-5 to TRBJ1-1; 8 bases align to TRBD1. V was pared by 9 bases and J by 1 base, with 7 bases of the junction left unmatched. Germline-derived CDR1 and CDR2 are MNHEY and SVGAGI. The CDR3 runs 14 residues. CDR3 in amino acids: CASRPGTGNTEAFF. In DNA form, the CDR3 reads TGTGCCAGTCGTCCCGGGACAGGGAACACTGAAGCTTTCTTT.

The rearrangement links TRBV14 to TRBJ2-7, with D possibly being TRBD1 (6 bases). Trimming shortened V by 4 bases and J by 1 base, and 11 bases separated the two germline ends. This CDR3 is 14 amino acids long. CDR1 and CDR2 from the germline V gene are SGHDN and FVKESK. The CDR3 nucleotides are TGTGCCAGCAGCCTACAGGGTGGGTCCTACGAGCAGTACTTC. Its protein product is CASSLQGGSYEQYF.

The V call is TRBV27, the J call TRBJ2-2; the D gene is possibly TRBD2 (5 bases). The V end lost 6 bases, the J end lost 4 bases, and 21 bases lay between the germline ends. The CDR3 is made up of 17 amino acids. CDR1 MNHEY and CDR2 SMNVEV come from the germline V gene (reference sequence). Written as DNA, the CDR3 is TGTGCCAGCAGCCCGTTTGGCGGGCCTGGGCGCACCGGGGAGCTGTTTTTT. Encoded protein: CASSPFGGPGRTGELFF.

The V gene is TRBV7-9, the J gene TRBJ1-6; 8 bases align to TRBD1. With V trimmed by 5 bases and J by 8 bases, 5 bases remained unmatched. Germline V gene sequence: CDR1 SEHNR, CDR2 FQNEAQ (reference sequence). The CDR3 contains 14 residues. In DNA form, the CDR3 reads TGTGCCAGCAGCCCCGACAGGGGTTATTCACCCCTCCACTTT. Its protein product is CASSPDRGYSPLHF. The variable domain in full, with the rest retrieved from reference TRBV7-9 and TRBJ1-6, is DTGVSQNPRHKITKRGQNVTFRCDPISEHNRLYWYRQTLGQGPEFLTYFQNEAQLEKSRLLSDRFSAERPKGSFSTLEIQRTEQGDSAMYLCASSPDRGYSPLHFGNGTRLTVT.

The chain carries TRBV3-1 (or the pseudogene TRBV3-2) and TRBJ1-4; no reliable D call. CDR3 size: 12 residues. The germline gives CDR1 LGHDT, CDR2 YNNKEL (reference sequence). The ends were cut back, 1 base at V and 6 bases at J, with 3 bases in the middle. Here the CDR3 reads CASSQGDEKLFF. The CDR3 DNA follows: TGTGCCAGCAGCCAAGGAGATGAAAAACTGTTTTTT.

The rearrangement joins TRBV6-6 to TRBJ1-5; 7 bases agree with TRBD1. The V segment lost 7 bases and the J segment 7 bases; nucleotides outside the gene matches: 10. This CDR3 region has 14 residues. The V gene's germline CDR1 is MNHNY and CDR2 SVGAGI (reference sequence). In nucleotides, the CDR3 is TGTGCCAGCAACATACAGGGGCGAGGACAGCCCCAGCATTTT. Translating it yields CASNIQGRGQPQHF.

The CDR3 protein is CASSQGRSVEQFF. In DNA, the CDR3 is TGTGCCAGCAGCCAAGGTAGGAGCGTTGAGCAGTTCTTC. The chain is built from TRBV3-1 (or the pseudogene TRBV3-2) and TRBJ2-1; D not resolved. In germline, CDR1 is LGHDT, CDR2 YNNKEL (reference sequence). There are 13 residues in the CDR3. V lost 1 base to trimming and J lost 9 bases, with 10 bases between them.

The chain recombines TRBV30 with TRBJ1-2, with D perhaps matching TRBD1 (5 bases). Trimming pared 3 bases from V and 9 bases from J, leaving 20 bases between. CDR1 and CDR2 (germline): GTSNPN, SVGIG (reference sequence). The CDR3 totals 14 residues. This CDR3 reads CAWRGAGGRPSYTF. CDR3 sequence (DNA): TGTGCCTGGAGGGGCGCGGGGGGAAGACCGAGCTACACCTTC.

The chain has TRBV5-1 and TRBJ1-6, with 8 bases lining up with TRBD1. V was pared by 2 bases and J by 10 bases, with 5 bases of the junction left unmatched. The germline V gene has CDR1 SGHRS and CDR2 YFSETQ. The CDR3 runs to 14 residues. The CDR3 DNA sequence: TGCGCCAGCAGCTTCGGACAGGGTAACTCACCCCTCCACTTT. The encoded protein is CASSFGQGNSPLHF.

J is TRBJ1-3 and V is TRBV5-6; 8 nucleotides align to TRBD1. The CDR3 covers 15 residues. The germline CDR1 and CDR2 sequences are SGHDT and YYEEEE. V was pared by 3 bases and J by 2 bases, with 4 bases of the junction left unmatched. This chain's CDR3 is CASSWTGSTGNTIYF. In nucleotides, the CDR3 is TGTGCCAGCAGCTGGACAGGGTCTACTGGAAACACCATATATTTT.

The chain combines TRBV18 with TRBJ2-5, with no clear D. The length of the CDR3 is 12 residues. V was cut by 3 bases and J by 4 bases, with 6 bases left in between. Looked up from germline, CDR1 is KGHSH and CDR2 is LQKENI. The chain's CDR3 is CASSPRGETQYF. The CDR3 bases are TGTGCCAGCTCACCCCGAGGAGAGACCCAGTACTTC.

The chain carries TRBV24-1 and TRBJ2-7; D is possibly TRBD1 (6 bases). Trimming stripped 2 bases from V and 3 bases from J, with 13 bases between. This CDR3 has 15 amino acids. Germline V gene sequence: CDR1 KGHDR, CDR2 SFDVKD. CDR3 loop: CATSDYRARFYEQYF. The CDR3 DNA reads as TGTGCCACCAGTGATTACAGGGCACGTTTCTACGAGCAGTACTTC.

This rearrangement joins TRBV11-2 to TRBJ2-1; the D is unclear. The V end lost 3 bases, the J end lost 0 bases, and 9 bases lay between the germline ends. This CDR3 contains 15 residues. Germline CDR1 SGHAT, CDR2 FQNNGV. CDR3 amino acids: CASSLRMSSYNEQFF. The CDR3 coding sequence is TGTGCCAGCAGCTTGCGGATGAGCTCCTACAATGAGCAGTTCTTC. The variable domain in full, with the rest retrieved from reference TRBV11-2 and TRBJ2-1, is EAGVAQSPRYKIIEKRQSVAFWCNPISGHATLYWYQQILGQGPKLLIQFQNNGVVDDSQLPKDRFSAERLKGVDSTLKIQPAKLEDSAVYLCASSLRMSSYNEQFFGPGTRLTVL.

This sequence joins TRBV19 and TRBJ1-2; 7 nucleotides match TRBD1. The CDR3 length is 14 residues. Germline V gene data show CDR1 as LNHDA and CDR2 as SQIVND (reference sequence). J was trimmed by 5 bases and V by 4 bases; bases with no gene match: 7. The CDR3 sequence: CASSKTGDTYGYTF. CDR3 DNA: TGTGCCAGTAGTAAAACAGGGGACACTTATGGCTACACCTTC.

V is TRBV9 and J is TRBJ2-3, with 7 bases fitting TRBD1. Germline CDR1 and CDR2: SGDLS and YYNGEE. The V gene end was trimmed by 3 bases and the J gene end by 7 bases; junction bases not matched to a gene: 11. CDR3 length: 15 residues. This chain's CDR3 is CASSAGDSSAHTQYF. The CDR3 region has the DNA TGTGCCAGCAGCGCCGGGGACAGTTCGGCCCATACGCAGTATTTT.

The chain has TRBV5-4 and TRBJ1-1, with unresolved D. Germline V gene sequence: CDR1 SGHNT, CDR2 YYREEE (reference sequence). The CDR3 contains 13 residues. The germline V and J ends were trimmed by 5 bases and 8 bases, with 16 bases remaining between them. For the CDR3, the DNA is TGTGCCAGCAGAGAGAGGGCTAACAGCGAAGCTTTCTTT. Its translation: CASRERANSEAFF.

This clone was seen just once. The gene calls are TRBV3-1 (or the pseudogene TRBV3-2) and TRBJ2-1; 11 bases fit TRBD2. Per the germline V gene, CDR1 is LGHDT and CDR2 is YNNKEL (reference sequence). This CDR3 region has 16 residues. The V gene end was trimmed by 4 bases and the J gene end by 7 bases; junction bases not matched to a gene: 9. CDR3 DNA sequence: TGTGCCAGCAGCCGTTCCCTTAGCGGGAGGGCGAATGAGCAGTTCTTC. As protein: CASSRSLSGRANEQFF.

This clone was seen once. This chain connects TRBV6-2 or TRBV6-3 to TRBJ1-1; D is possibly TRBD1 (6 bases). V was cut by 2 bases and J by 2 bases, with 15 bases left in between. CDR3 length equals 16 residues. Germline CDR1 reads MNHEY; CDR2 reads SVGEGT. The CDR3 DNA sequence: TGTGCCAGCAGTTACCAAGCGGACAGCATCAACACTGAAGCTTTCTTT. Its protein product is CASSYQADSINTEAFF.

This chain uses TRBV4-1 with TRBJ2-7; 8 bases match TRBD2. Germline assignment: CDR1 MGHRA and CDR2 YSYEKL. The trim removed 4 bases at V and 1 base at J, leaving 6 bases unmatched. The length of the CDR3 is 15 residues. CDR3 DNA sequence: TGCGCCAGCAGCCCCGGGGGGGGTCTTTCCTACGAGCAGTACTTC. Its translation is CASSPGGGLSYEQYF.